The 3 T cell receptor beta chains presented below share a single source sample, sequenced in a study of control samples from healthy donors and cancer patients. The repertoire was sequenced with immunoSEQ multiplex PCR; TCRdb's copy has only in-frame clones and lacks some. The sample carries 100,000 to 150,000 clones, over 85% recorded once. Sequencing input: PBMCs. The receptors were sampled from a man aged 45 to 65 with head and neck cancer.

The rearrangement links TRBV11-3 to TRBJ2-2; TRBD1 or TRBD2 may be the D gene (5 bases each). The CDR3 runs 20 residues. The V end lost 1 base, the J end lost 3 bases, and 24 bases lay between the germline ends. CDR1 and CDR2 (germline): SGHNT, YENEEA. The DNA of the CDR3 is TGTGCCAGCAGCTTAGCCGGATGGGGTGAGAGAGGGACGGACACCGGGGAGCTGTTTTTT. Its translation is CASSLAGWGERGTDTGELFF.

This clone was seen a few times. V is TRBV6-6 and J is TRBJ1-1; weak D call: TRBD1 (5 bases). CDR1 MNHNY and CDR2 SVGAGI come from the germline V gene (reference sequence). The CDR3 runs 15 residues. Trimming took off 0 bases at V and 4 bases at J, with 12 bases between the two ends. DNA of the CDR3: TGTGCCAGCAGTTACTCGACAACCAGGGTCACTGAAGCTTTCTTT. Amino acid sequence: CASSYSTTRVTEAFF.

The CDR3 protein is CASSRLTGANGYTF. In DNA form, the CDR3 reads TGTGCCAGCAGCCGATTGACAGGGGCTAATGGCTACACCTTC. The genes are TRBV16 and TRBJ1-2, with 8 bases aligning to TRBD1. CDR3 length: 14 residues. CDR1 and CDR2 from the germline V gene are KGHSY and FQNENV. With 4 bases clipped from V and 6 bases from J, the junction kept 7 bases outside the gene matches.